Listed below are T cell receptor beta chains from one sample, sequenced in a study of cytomegalovirus exposure and HLA in healthy donors. Here immunoSEQ multiplex PCR was the method, and the copy in TCRdb shows in-frame clones only, minus some. The sample includes about 200,000 clones. The sample was PBMCs. The source of these receptors is a boy aged 5-17 years in good health and CMV-seronegative. The CDR3 runs from the conserved cysteine through the conserved F or W. The D gene is left open where the match is weak.

DNA: TGTGCCAGCAGCCCAGACGGAGTCATCAACTACACCTTC
CDR3: CASSPDGVINYTF
D: NA
J: TRBJ1-2
V: TRBV7-9

DNA: TGCGCCAGCAGCCCCGGGGACAGAAATCAGCCCCAGCATTTT
CDR3: CASSPGDRNQPQHF
D: TRBD1
J: TRBJ1-5
V: TRBV5-1

DNA: TGTGCCAGCAGTTTAGTAGGGGTCGACACCGGGGAGCTGTTTTTT
CDR3: CASSLVGVDTGELFF
D: NA
J: TRBJ2-2
V: TRBV27

DNA: TGTGCCAGTAGGGACAGAGCCACAGATACGCAGTATTTT
CDR3: CASRDRATDTQYF
D: TRBD1
J: TRBJ2-3
V: TRBV5-8

DNA: TGTGCCAGCAGACCCCCGGACAGCCCCTACAATGAGCAGTTCTTC
CDR3: CASRPPDSPYNEQFF
D: NA
J: TRBJ2-1
V: TRBV28

DNA: TGTGCCAGCAGTTACCGTGGGGGGGGCACCTATGGCTACACCTTC
CDR3: CASSYRGGGTYGYTF
D: NA
J: TRBJ1-2
V: TRBV6-5

DNA: TGTGCCACCAGCAGAGATAATCCGGGGGGCTGGGAGACCCAGTACTTC
CDR3: CATSRDNPGGWETQYF
D: NA
J: TRBJ2-5
V: TRBV15

DNA: TGTGCCACCTCCCGTCAGGGGGACACTGAAGCTTTCTTT
CDR3: CATSRQGDTEAFF
D: TRBD1
J: TRBJ1-1
V: TRBV9

DNA: TGTGCCATCAGTGAGTTAGGTAACAGGGCTCCCGGCTACACCTTC
CDR3: CAISELGNRAPGYTF
D: NA
J: TRBJ1-2
V: TRBV10-3

DNA: TGTGCCAGCAGCCCCTCCGGGACTCGCAATGAGCAGTTCTTC
CDR3: CASSPSGTRNEQFF
D: NA
J: TRBJ2-1
V: TRBV7-7

DNA: TGTGCCACCAGCAGAAATCCCGGCTACGAGCAGTACTTC
CDR3: CATSRNPGYEQYF
D: NA
J: TRBJ2-7
V: TRBV15

DNA: TGTGCCAGCAGCTTGACAGGGGGGGTTGGTGCCGGGGAGCTGTTTTTT
CDR3: CASSLTGGVGAGELFF
D: TRBD1
J: TRBJ2-2
V: TRBV7-3

DNA: TGTGCCAGTAGTATGACAACAGGGGCCCATAATGAAAAACTGTTTTTT
CDR3: CASSMTTGAHNEKLFF
D: TRBD1
J: TRBJ1-4
V: TRBV19

DNA: TGTGCCAGCAGCTTAGATCGGTACTCTGGAAACACCATATATTTT
CDR3: CASSLDRYSGNTIYF
D: NA
J: TRBJ1-3
V: TRBV7-6

DNA: TGCGCCAGCAGGAGGGGACAGGGGGCCGACACTGAAGCTTTCTTT
CDR3: CASRRGQGADTEAFF
D: TRBD1
J: TRBJ1-1
V: TRBV5-1

DNA: TGTGCCAGCAGTTATCAGGAGGGCACCGGGGAGCTGTTTTTT
CDR3: CASSYQEGTGELFF
D: NA
J: TRBJ2-2
V: TRBV6-6

DNA: TGTGCCAGCAGCCAAGATCGAGAACAAGAGACCCAGTACTTC
CDR3: CASSQDREQETQYF
D: NA
J: TRBJ2-5
V: TRBV4-2

DNA: TGCGCCAGCAGCGTGACCGGGACAGGGGAGGGAGCTTTCTTT
CDR3: CASSVTGTGEGAFF
D: TRBD1
J: TRBJ1-1
V: TRBV4-1

DNA: TGTGCCAGCAGCAGTTCGAGGGCGACGAACACCGGGGAGCTGTTTTTT
CDR3: CASSSSRATNTGELFF
D: NA
J: TRBJ2-2
V: TRBV9

DNA: TGTGCCAGCAGTGACTCAGGGGCCCGCGGTTCACCCCTCCACTTT
CDR3: CASSDSGARGSPLHF
D: NA
J: TRBJ1-6
V: TRBV6-6

DNA: TGTGCCAGCAGCCAACAGGGACAGGGGTCCTATGGCTACACCTTC
CDR3: CASSQQGQGSYGYTF
D: TRBD1
J: TRBJ1-2
V: TRBV4-2

DNA: TGTGCCAGCAGCGGTGGGATCGGACTTTCGAACACCGGGGAGCTGTTTTTT
CDR3: CASSGGIGLSNTGELFF
D: NA
J: TRBJ2-2
V: TRBV9

DNA: TGCGCCAGCAGCCAAGATGGGTCCCGGACAGGAAACACCATATATTTT
CDR3: CASSQDGSRTGNTIYF
D: NA
J: TRBJ1-3
V: TRBV4-3

DNA: TGCGCCAGCAGCTTAGGAACTAGCGGGGGGAACACCGGGGAGCTGTTTTTT
CDR3: CASSLGTSGGNTGELFF
D: TRBD2
J: TRBJ2-2
V: TRBV5-1

DNA: TGCGCCAGCAGCCAAGAGGAGGGGGCTCAGGACGAGCAGTACTTC
CDR3: CASSQEEGAQDEQYF
D: NA
J: TRBJ2-7
V: TRBV4-1

DNA: TGCGCCAGCAGCCATCCCCAGGCGTACCAAGAGACCCAGTACTTC
CDR3: CASSHPQAYQETQYF
D: NA
J: TRBJ2-5
V: TRBV4-1

DNA: TGTGCCTGGACGACAGGGTTGGGAAACACCATATATTTT
CDR3: CAWTTGLGNTIYF
D: TRBD1
J: TRBJ1-3
V: TRBV30

DNA: TGCGCCAGCAGCCGAGGGGGACTAGCGGGGAGCACAGATACGCAGTATTTT
CDR3: CASSRGGLAGSTDTQYF
D: TRBD2
J: TRBJ2-3
V: TRBV4-3

DNA: TGTGCCAGCAGCCATGTTCTCGGGGACACCGGGGAGCTGTTTTTT
CDR3: CASSHVLGDTGELFF
D: NA
J: TRBJ2-2
V: TRBV7-9